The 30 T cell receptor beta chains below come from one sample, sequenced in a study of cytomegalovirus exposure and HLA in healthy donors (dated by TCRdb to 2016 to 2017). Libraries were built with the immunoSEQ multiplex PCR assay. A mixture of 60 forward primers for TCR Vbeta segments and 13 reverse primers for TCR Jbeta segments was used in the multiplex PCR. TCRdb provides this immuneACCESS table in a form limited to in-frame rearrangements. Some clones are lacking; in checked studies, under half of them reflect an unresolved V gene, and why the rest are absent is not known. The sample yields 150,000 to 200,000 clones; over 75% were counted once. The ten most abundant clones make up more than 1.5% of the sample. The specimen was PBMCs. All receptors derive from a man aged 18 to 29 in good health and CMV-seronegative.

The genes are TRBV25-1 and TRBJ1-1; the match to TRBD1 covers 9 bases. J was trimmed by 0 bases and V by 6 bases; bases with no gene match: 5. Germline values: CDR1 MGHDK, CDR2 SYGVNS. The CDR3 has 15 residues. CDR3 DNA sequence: TGTGCCAGCAGGGGACAGGGTCACATGAACACTGAAGCTTTCTTT. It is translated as CASRGQGHMNTEAFF.

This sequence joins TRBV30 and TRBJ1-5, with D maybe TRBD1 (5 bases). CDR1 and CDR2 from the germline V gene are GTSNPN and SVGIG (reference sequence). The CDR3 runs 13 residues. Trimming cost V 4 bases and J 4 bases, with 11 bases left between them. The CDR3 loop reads CAWNGHPNQPQHF. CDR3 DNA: TGTGCCTGGAACGGACACCCAAATCAGCCCCAGCATTTT.

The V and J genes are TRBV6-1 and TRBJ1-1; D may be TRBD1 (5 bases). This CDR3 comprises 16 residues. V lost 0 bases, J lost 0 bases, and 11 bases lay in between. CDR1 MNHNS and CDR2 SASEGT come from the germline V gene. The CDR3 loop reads CASSEAATGMNTEAFF. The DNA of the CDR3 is TGTGCCAGCAGTGAAGCGGCAACAGGCATGAACACTGAAGCTTTCTTT.

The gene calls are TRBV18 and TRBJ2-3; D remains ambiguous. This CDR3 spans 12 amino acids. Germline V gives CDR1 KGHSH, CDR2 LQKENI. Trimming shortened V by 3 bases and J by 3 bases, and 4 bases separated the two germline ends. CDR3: CASSPRTDTQYF. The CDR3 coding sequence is TGTGCCAGCTCACCTCGGACAGATACGCAGTATTTT. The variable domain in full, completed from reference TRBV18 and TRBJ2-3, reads NAGVMQNPRHLVRRRGQEARLRCSPMKGHSHVYWYRQLPEEGLKFMVYLQKENIIDESGMPKERFSAEFPKEGPSILRIQQVVRGDSAAYFCASSPRTDTQYFGPGTRLTVL.

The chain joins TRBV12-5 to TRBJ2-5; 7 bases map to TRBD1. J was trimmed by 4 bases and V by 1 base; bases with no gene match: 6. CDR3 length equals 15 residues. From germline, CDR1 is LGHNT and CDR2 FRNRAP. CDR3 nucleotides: TGTGCTAGTGGTTTGGAACAGGGGTTTCGAGAGACCCAGTACTTC. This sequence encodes CASGLEQGFRETQYF.

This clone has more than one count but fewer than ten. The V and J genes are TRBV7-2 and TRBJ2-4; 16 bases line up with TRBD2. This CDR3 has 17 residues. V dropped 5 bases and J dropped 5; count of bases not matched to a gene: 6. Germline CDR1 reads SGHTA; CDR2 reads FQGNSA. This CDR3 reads CASSPGLAGGRQNIQYF. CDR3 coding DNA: TGTGCCAGCAGCCCGGGACTAGCGGGAGGGCGCCAAAACATTCAGTACTTC.

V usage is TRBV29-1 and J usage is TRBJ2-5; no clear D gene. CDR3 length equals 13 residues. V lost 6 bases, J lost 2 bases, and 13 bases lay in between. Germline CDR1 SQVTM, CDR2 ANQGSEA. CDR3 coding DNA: TGCAGCGTGGCCCCGAGGTTACAAGAGACCCAGTACTTC. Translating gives CSVAPRLQETQYF.

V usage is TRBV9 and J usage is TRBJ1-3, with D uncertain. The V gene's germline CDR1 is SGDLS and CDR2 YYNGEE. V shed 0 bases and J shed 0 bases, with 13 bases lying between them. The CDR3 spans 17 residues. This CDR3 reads CASSVEPWALSGNTIYF. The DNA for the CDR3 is TGTGCCAGCAGCGTAGAGCCGTGGGCACTCTCTGGAAACACCATATATTTT.

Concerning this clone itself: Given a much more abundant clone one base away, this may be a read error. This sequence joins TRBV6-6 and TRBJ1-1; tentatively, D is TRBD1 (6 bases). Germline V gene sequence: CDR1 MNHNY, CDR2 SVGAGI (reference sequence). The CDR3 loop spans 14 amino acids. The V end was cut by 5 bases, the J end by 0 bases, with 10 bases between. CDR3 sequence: CASSLGQMNTEAFF. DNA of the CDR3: TGTGCCAGCAGTCTAGGACAGATGAACACTGAAGCTTTCTTT.

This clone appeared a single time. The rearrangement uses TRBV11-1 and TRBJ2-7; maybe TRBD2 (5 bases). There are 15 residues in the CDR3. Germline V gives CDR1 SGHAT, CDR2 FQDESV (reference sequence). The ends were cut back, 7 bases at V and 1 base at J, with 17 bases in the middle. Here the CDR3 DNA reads TGTGCCAGCAACCCATCGCGGGTTGAATCCTACGAGCAGTACTTC. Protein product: CASNPSRVESYEQYF.

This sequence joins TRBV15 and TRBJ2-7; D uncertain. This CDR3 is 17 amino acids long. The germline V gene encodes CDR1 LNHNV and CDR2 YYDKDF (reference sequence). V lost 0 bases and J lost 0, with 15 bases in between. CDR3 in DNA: TGTGCCACCAGCAGAGATATCAGGCCTCCCTCCTCCTACGAGCAGTACTTC. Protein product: CATSRDIRPPSSYEQYF.

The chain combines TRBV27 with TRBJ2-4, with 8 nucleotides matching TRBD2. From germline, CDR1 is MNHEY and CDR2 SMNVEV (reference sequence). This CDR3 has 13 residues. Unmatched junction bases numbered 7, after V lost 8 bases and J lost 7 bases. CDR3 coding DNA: TGTGCCAGCTCCAGGCGGGGGGCGAACATTCAGTACTTC. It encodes CASSRRGANIQYF.

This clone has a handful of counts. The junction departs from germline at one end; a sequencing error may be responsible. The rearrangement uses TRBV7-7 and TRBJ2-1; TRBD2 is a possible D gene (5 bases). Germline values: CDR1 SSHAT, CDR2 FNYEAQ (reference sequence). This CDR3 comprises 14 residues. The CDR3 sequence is CASSMEVGSNEQFF. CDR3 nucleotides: TGTGCTAGCAGCATGGAGGTCGGAAGCAATGAGCAGTTCTTC.

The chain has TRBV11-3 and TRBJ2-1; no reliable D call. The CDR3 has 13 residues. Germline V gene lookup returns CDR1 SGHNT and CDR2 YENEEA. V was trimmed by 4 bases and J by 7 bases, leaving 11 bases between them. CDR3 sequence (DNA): TGTGCCAGCAGCTCCCTATTGACTAATGAGCAGTTCTTC. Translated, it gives CASSSLLTNEQFF.

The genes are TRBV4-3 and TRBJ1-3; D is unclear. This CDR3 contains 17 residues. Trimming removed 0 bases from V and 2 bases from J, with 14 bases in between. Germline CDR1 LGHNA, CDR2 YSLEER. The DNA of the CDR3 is TGCGCCAGCAGCCAAGATATTCCGGGGTATACTGGAAACACCATATATTTT. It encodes CASSQDIPGYTGNTIYF.

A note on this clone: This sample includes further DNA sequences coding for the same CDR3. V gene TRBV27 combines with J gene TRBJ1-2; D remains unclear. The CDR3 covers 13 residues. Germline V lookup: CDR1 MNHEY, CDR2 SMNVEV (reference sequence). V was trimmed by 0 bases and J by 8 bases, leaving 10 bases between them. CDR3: CASSLSAAYGYTF. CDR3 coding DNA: TGTGCCAGCAGTTTATCGGCGGCTTACGGCTACACCTTC.

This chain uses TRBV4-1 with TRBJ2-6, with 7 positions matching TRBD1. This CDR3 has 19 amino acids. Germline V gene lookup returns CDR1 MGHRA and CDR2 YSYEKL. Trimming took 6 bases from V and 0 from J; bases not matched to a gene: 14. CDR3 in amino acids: CASRLTRDRRISGANVLTF. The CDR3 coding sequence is TGCGCCAGCAGACTAACCCGGGACAGAAGGATCTCTGGGGCCAACGTCCTGACTTTC.

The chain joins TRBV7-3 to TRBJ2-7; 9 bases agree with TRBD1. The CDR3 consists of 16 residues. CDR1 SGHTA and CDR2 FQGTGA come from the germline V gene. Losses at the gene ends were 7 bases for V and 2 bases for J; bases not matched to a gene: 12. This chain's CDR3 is CASTPMSWDRAYEQYF. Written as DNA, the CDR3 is TGTGCCAGCACCCCCATGTCCTGGGACAGGGCCTACGAGCAGTACTTC.

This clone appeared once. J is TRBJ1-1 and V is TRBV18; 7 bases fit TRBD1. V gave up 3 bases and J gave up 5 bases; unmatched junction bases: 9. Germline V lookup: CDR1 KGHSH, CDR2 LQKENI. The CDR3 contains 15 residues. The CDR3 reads CASSPGPEQGTEAFF. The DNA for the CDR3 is TGTGCCAGCTCACCGGGGCCTGAACAGGGGACTGAAGCTTTCTTT.

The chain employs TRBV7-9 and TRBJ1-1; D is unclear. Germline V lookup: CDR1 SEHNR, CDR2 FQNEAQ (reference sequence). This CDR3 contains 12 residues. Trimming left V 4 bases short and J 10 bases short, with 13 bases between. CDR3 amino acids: CASSSGGIRAFF. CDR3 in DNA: TGTGCCAGCAGCTCCGGCGGGATCCGAGCTTTCTTT.

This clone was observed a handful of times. This CDR3 reads CASSLGQGYNSPLHF. The CDR3, as DNA: TGCGCCAGCAGCTTGGGGCAGGGCTATAATTCACCCCTCCACTTT. The genes are TRBV5-1 and TRBJ1-6; the D gene is possibly TRBD1 (5 bases). Germline-derived CDR1 and CDR2 are SGHRS and YFSETQ. Deletions cut 0 bases from V and 3 bases from J, with 7 bases between. The CDR3 covers 15 residues.

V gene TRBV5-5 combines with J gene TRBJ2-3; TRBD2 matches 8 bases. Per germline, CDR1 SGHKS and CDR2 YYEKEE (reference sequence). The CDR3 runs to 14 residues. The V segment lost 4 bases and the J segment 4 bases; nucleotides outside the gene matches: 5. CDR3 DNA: TGTGCCAGCAGCATGACTAGCGAAGCAGATACGCAGTATTTT. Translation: CASSMTSEADTQYF.

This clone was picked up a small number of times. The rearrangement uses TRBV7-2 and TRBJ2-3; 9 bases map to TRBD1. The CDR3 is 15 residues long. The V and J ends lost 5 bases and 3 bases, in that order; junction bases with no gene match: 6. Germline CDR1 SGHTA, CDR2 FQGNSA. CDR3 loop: CASSQDRGRTDTQYF. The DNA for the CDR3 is TGTGCCAGCAGCCAGGACAGGGGCCGGACAGATACGCAGTATTTT.

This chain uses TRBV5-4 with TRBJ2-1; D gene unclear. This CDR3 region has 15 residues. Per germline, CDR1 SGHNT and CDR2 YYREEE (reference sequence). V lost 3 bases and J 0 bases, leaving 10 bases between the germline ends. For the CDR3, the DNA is TGTGCCAGCAGCTCGCCCATGAGCTCCTACAATGAGCAGTTCTTC. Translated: CASSSPMSSYNEQFF.

The CDR3 DNA reads as TGCGCCAGCAGCTTGGAGACAGGGGGAGGGGATACGCAGTATTTT. Amino acid sequence: CASSLETGGGDTQYF. The V gene is TRBV5-1, the J gene TRBJ2-3; 9 nucleotides align to TRBD1. The V and J ends lost 0 bases and 6 bases, in that order; junction bases with no gene match: 5. This CDR3 is built from 15 residues. Germline CDR1 reads SGHRS; CDR2 reads YFSETQ.

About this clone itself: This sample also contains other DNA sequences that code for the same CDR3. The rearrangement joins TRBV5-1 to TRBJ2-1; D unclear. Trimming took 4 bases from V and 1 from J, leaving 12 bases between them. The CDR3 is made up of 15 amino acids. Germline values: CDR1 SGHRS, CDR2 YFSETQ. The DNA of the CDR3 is TGCGCCAGCAGCCATTCATCGAGTTCCTACAATGAGCAGTTCTTC. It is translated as CASSHSSSSYNEQFF.

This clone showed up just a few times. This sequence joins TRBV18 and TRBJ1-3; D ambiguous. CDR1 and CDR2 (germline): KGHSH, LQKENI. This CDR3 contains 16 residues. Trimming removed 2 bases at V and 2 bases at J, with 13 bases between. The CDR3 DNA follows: TGTGCCAGCTCACCAAATTCGGGAGGCCCTGGAAACACCATATATTTT. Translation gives CASSPNSGGPGNTIYF.

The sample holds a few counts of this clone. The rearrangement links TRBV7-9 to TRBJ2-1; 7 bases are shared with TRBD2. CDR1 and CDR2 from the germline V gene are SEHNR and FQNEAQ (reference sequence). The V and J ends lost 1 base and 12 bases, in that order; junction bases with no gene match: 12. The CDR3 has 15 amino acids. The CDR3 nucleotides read TGTGCCAGCAGCTTAGGGGCTAGCGGCGCGCGGCCGCAGTTCTTC. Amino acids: CASSLGASGARPQFF.

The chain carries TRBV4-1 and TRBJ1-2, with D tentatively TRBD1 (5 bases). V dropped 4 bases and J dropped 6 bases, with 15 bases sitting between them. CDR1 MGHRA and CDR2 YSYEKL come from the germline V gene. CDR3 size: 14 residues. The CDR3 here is CASSPGLNSNGYTF. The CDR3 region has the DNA TGCGCCAGCAGCCCGGGACTAAATTCGAATGGCTACACCTTC.

The CDR3 sequence is CASSSVGLAGAYEQYF. In DNA form, the CDR3 reads TGTGCCAGCAGCTCAGTCGGACTAGCGGGGGCGTACGAGCAGTACTTC. The rearrangement links TRBV7-2 to TRBJ2-7; 13 nucleotides agree with TRBD2. Looked up from germline, CDR1 is SGHTA and CDR2 is FQGNSA. V trimming: 4 bases; J trimming: 4 bases; junction bases outside the gene matches: 7. The CDR3 has 16 residues.